Listed below are T cell receptor beta chains from one sample, sequenced in a study of post-analysis software for immune sequencing data. TCRdb redid the calling of the PCR reads with MiXCR, one entry per CDR3 protein. The data contain hundreds of thousands of distinct CDR3 sequences, roughly 47% of them seen just once; the ten biggest clones take up 1.5% to 2%. Material: blood. The receptors derive from a girl between 5 and 17 years old with multiple sclerosis. CDR3s include the opening cysteine and the closing phenylalanine or tryptophan. Fields, in order: V gene, clone size, CDR3 protein. Clone size is stated in some rows and not others, as once, few, many or a class when expanded.

>TRBV20-1|NA
CSALDPGQPYEQYF
>TRBV7-6|NA
CASSMGQGNQPQHF
>TRBV7-2|NA
CASSFPDGLIYGYTF
>TRBV11-3|once
CASSTDGGGQPYNEQFF
>TRBV7-6|few
CASSLANQNSPLHF
>TRBV20-1|few
CSAVAGESYNEQFF
>TRBV29-1|NA
CSVTIDGTGRQPQHF
>TRBV6-6|few
CASSYGQISYNEQFF
>TRBV5-1|few
CASSLRSAGTTSAYNEQFF
>TRBV3-1|NA
CASSLGGGPGNGQFF
>TRBV5-1|NA
CASSLEGDGGYTF
>TRBV3-1|NA
CASRASAYNEQFF
>TRBV7-7|few
CASSLRGDTDTQYF
>TRBV4-1|NA
CASSLRRGGYEQYF
>TRBV11-2|few
CASSLGRTLRGLAGYEQYF
>TRBV10-3|NA
CAISDRLAVYEQYF
>TRBV7-2|NA
CASSLGPSGRWYQETQYF
>TRBV6-5|NA
CASSYSISPPFNYGYTF
>TRBV5-1|NA
CASSLFTSVRDTQYF
>TRBV12-3/TRBV12-4|few
CARGSYEQYF
>TRBV7-8|NA
CASSSVDHFRGTQYF
>TRBV29-1|NA
CSVEVVNTEAFF
>TRBV10-3|NA
CAISERVGGASFTEAFF
>TRBV4-1|NA
CASSQDDSLSYEQYF
>TRBV2|NA
CASSDPGRRFNEQFF
>TRBV12-3/TRBV12-4|few
CASSLGGARTQYF
>TRBV7-2|NA
CASSRDYEQFF
>TRBV2|few
CASGRTLLAGYTF
>TRBV9|NA
CASSVEASGGTYEQYF
>TRBV4-2|NA
CASSQDWASGDSYNEQFF